This TCR beta chain emerged from a study of shared clonotypes between healthy human individuals. Method: immunoSEQ multiplex PCR; TCRdb's copy keeps in-frame clones and lacks some. The data contain approximately 1.9 million clones, 93% of them singletons. V was shortened by 2 bases and J by 8 bases, with 6 bases between the two germline ends. The CDR3 has 11 amino acids. The germline V gene has CDR1 ENHRY and CDR2 SYGVKD. CD8 cells classed as naive were CD45RO-negative and positively selected for CCR7, excluding terminally differentiated effector memory CD45RA+ cells. The source material was naive CD8+ T cells from PBMCs. The chain carries TRBV10-3 and TRBJ1-2; no clear D gene. This receptor was taken from a man younger than 35 in good health. Some clones in this sample may be carry-over from other donors' samples. The CDR3 sequence is CAISEMGGYTF. The CDR3, as DNA: TGTGCCATCAGTGAGATGGGGGGCTACACCTTC.